This T cell receptor (beta chain) derives from a study of T cells in Graves' hyperthyroidism and ophthalmopathy. On this clonotype: The antigen is undetermined.

PBMCs were derived from about 9.1 ml fresh peripheral blood. The CDR3 regions of TCR beta were amplified from RNA transcripts. The HTBI set primed first-round TCR CDR3 RT-PCR. MiXCR, applied by TCRdb to the multiplex PCR reads, yields one record per CDR3 protein. The sample includes around 190,000 distinct CDR3 sequences, around 17% of them seen just once. Study conclusions and caveats: Most thyroid clonotypes with frequency above 0.001 were detected in blood.

Germline loops: CDR1 LNHDA, CDR2 SQIVND (reference sequence). CDR3 size: 14 residues. Unmatched junction bases numbered 11, after V lost 7 bases and J lost 7 bases. Source material: blood. The J gene is TRBJ2-3, the V gene TRBV19; TRBD2 matches 7 bases. The clonotype was recovered from a woman aged 45 to 65 with Graves' hyperthyroidism. CDR3 bases: TGTGCCAGTACTGAGGGATGGGGGGGAAATACGCAGTATTTT. Translation gives CASTEGWGGNTQYF.